Listed below are T cell receptor beta chains from one sample, sequenced in a study of blood T cell repertoires in COVID-19. Sequenced by immunoSEQ multiplex PCR; TCRdb stores in-frame clones only, minus some. This table holds around 250,000 clones, roughly 86% found once. Specimen: peripheral blood. The receptors stem from a man older than 75 with acute or convalescent COVID-19. The conserved cysteine and the conserved F or W are not part of the CDR3 here. Fields, in order: D gene, V gene, J gene, CDR3 protein. A D gene is named only where the DNA matches it firmly.

>.|TRBV2|TRBJ1-6
ASSEALGSYNSPLH
>.|TRBV5-1|TRBJ1-5
ASSLAPGSNQPQH
>.|TRBV7-6|TRBJ2-6
ASGRTGANVLT
>.|TRBV6-6|TRBJ1-6
ASSTQRAAPLH
>.|TRBV6-6|TRBJ2-1
ASSRVDEQF
>.|TRBV6-1|TRBJ2-7
ASSDQQGYEQY
>TRBD1|TRBV18|TRBJ1-1
ASSPTKTGPEAF
>.|TRBV29-1|TRBJ2-5
SVAQGGLQETQY
>.|TRBV18|TRBJ2-7
ASSPARDEQY
>.|TRBV15|TRBJ1-4
ATSREGLGEEKLF
>TRBD1|TRBV5-1|TRBJ2-1
ASSLTGVSYNEQF
>TRBD2|TRBV6-5|TRBJ2-1
ASRTGGIMGNEQF
>.|TRBV3-1/TRBV3-2|TRBJ1-4
ASSQGGVINEKLF
>.|TRBV28|TRBJ2-7
ASSLSGRSYEQY
>.|TRBV27|TRBJ2-7
ASSPRVGDYEQY
>.|TRBV19|TRBJ1-1
ASSISSGEAF
>TRBD2|TRBV2|TRBJ2-3
ASSPAGVGTDTQY
>TRBD2|TRBV18|TRBJ2-7
ASSPPAAGLSYEQY
>TRBD1|TRBV4-1|TRBJ2-7
ASSQEAAGTASSYEQY
>TRBD2|TRBV9|TRBJ2-1
ASSAGLALNEQF
>TRBD2|TRBV5-8|TRBJ2-7
ASSSRGLAGSSYEQY
>.|TRBV24-1|TRBJ2-2
ATRGELRDTGELF
>.|TRBV19|TRBJ2-2
ASSDPGAPNTGELF
>.|TRBV5-6|TRBJ1-1
ASSLDAGRAEAF
>.|TRBV28|TRBJ1-4
ASGGGLVGTNEKLF
>TRBD2|TRBV6-5|TRBJ2-7
ASSYSGWGGGYEQY
>.|TRBV5-1|TRBJ2-5
ASKPAGLEETQY
>.|TRBV5-1|TRBJ1-1
ASSLHFGEGTEAF
>TRBD2|TRBV7-2|TRBJ2-2
ASSLREGGTGELF
>.|TRBV19|TRBJ2-2
ASSIRGQGRTGELF
>.|TRBV10-3|TRBJ1-1
AGGRGGGTEAF
>.|TRBV6-5|TRBJ1-1
ASSPTPNTEAF
>TRBD1|TRBV19|TRBJ1-5
ASSFGTASLIQPQH
>.|TRBV5-4|TRBJ2-3
ASSPQSSTDTQY
>.|TRBV28|TRBJ2-3
ASRELATDTQY
>.|TRBV7-6|TRBJ2-7
ASSSPGQSSYEQY
>.|TRBV11-3|TRBJ2-1
ASSLTRGPRVFNEQF
>TRBD2|TRBV7-9|TRBJ2-7
ASSLSGGGSYEQY
>TRBD1|TRBV19|TRBJ2-7
ASSSGGDRAYEQY
>TRBD1|TRBV19|TRBJ1-5
ASSMPFAGTGASSNQPQH
>TRBD1|TRBV2|TRBJ1-2
ASSTGVDGYT
>.|TRBV7-7|TRBJ1-1
ASSLRRGTEAF
>TRBD1|TRBV18|TRBJ2-2
ASSPGQGGTGELF